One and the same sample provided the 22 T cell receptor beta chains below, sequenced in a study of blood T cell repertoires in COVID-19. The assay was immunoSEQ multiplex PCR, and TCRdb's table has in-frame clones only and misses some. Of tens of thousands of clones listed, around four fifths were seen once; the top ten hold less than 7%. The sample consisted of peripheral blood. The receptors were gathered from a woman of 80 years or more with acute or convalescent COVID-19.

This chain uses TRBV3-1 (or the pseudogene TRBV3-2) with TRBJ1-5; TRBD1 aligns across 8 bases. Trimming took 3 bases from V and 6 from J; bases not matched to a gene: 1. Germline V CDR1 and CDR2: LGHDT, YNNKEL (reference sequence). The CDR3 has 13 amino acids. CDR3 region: CASSQDRVQPQHF. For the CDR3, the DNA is TGTGCCAGCAGCCAGGACAGGGTTCAGCCCCAGCATTTT.

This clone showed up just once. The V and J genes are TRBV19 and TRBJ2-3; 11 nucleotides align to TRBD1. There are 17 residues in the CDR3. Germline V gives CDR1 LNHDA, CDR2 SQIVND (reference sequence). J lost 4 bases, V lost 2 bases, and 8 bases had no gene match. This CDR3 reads CASSIRTGGYRADTQYF. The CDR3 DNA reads TGTGCCAGTAGTATAAGGACAGGGGGCTATAGAGCAGATACGCAGTATTTT.

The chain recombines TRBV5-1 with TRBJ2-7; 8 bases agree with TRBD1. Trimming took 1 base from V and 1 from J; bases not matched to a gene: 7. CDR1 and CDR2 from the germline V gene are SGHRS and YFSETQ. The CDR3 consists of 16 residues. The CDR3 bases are TGCGCCAGCAGCTTGCGTCTGCAGGGGGCATCCTACGAGCAGTACTTC. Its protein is CASSLRLQGASYEQYF.

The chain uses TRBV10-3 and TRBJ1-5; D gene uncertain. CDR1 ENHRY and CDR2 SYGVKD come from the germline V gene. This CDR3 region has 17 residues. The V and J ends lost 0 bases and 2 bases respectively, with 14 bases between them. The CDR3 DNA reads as TGTGCCATCAGTGAGTCGGGAGGACGATTACGCAATCAGCCCCAGCATTTT. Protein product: CAISESGGRLRNQPQHF.

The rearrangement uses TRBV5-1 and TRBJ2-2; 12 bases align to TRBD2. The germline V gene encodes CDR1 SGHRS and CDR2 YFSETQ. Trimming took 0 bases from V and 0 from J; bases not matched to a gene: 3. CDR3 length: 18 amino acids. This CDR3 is CASSLGLAGETNTGELFF. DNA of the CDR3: TGCGCCAGCAGCTTGGGACTAGCGGGGGAAACGAACACCGGGGAGCTGTTTTTT.

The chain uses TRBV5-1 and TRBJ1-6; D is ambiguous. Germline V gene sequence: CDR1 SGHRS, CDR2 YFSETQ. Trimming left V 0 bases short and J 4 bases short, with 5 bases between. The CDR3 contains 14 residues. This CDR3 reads CASSLEQYNSPLHF. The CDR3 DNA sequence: TGCGCCAGCAGCTTGGAACAGTATAATTCACCCCTCCACTTT.

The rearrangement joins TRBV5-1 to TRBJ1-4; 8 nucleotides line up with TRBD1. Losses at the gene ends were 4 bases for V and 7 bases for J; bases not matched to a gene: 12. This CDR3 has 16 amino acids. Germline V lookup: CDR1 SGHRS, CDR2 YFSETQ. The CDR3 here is CASSPPLTGDGEKLFF. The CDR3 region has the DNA TGCGCCAGCAGCCCCCCCCTGACAGGGGACGGTGAAAAACTGTTTTTT.

The chain's CDR3 is CAGGSTDTQYF. The CDR3 nucleotides are TGTGCTGGCGGTTCCACAGATACGCAGTATTTT. J is TRBJ2-3 and V is TRBV7-8; unclear D gene. The CDR3 length is 11 residues. The germline V gene has CDR1 SGHVS and CDR2 FQNEAQ.

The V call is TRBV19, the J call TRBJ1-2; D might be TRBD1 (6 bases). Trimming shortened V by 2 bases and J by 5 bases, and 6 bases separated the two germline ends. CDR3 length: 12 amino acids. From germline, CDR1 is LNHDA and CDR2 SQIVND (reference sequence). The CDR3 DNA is TGTGCCAGTAGTATACAGGGGTATGGCTACACCTTC. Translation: CASSIQGYGYTF.

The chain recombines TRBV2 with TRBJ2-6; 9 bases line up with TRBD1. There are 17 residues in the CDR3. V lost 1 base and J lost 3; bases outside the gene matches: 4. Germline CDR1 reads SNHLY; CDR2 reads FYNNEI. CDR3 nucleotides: TGTGCCAGCAGTGAAGGAGGGACAGGGAATGGGGCCAACGTCCTGACTTTC. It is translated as CASSEGGTGNGANVLTF.

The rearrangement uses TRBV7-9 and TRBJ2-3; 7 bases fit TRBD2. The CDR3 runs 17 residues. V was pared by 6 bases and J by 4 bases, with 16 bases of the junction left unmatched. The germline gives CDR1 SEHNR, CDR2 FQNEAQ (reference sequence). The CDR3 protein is CASRPEWERGAPDTQYF. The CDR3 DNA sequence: TGTGCCAGCAGGCCGGAATGGGAGCGGGGAGCTCCAGATACGCAGTATTTT.

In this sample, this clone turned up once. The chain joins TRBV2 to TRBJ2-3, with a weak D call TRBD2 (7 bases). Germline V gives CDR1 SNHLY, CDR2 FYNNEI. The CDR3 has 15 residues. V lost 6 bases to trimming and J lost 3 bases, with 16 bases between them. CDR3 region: CASRFGGALTDTQYF. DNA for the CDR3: TGTGCCAGCAGGTTTGGGGGGGCCTTGACAGATACGCAGTATTTT.

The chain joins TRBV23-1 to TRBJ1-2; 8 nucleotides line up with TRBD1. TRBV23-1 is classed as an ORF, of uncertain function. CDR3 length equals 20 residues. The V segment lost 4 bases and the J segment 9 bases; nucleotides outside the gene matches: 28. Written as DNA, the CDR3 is TGCGCCAGCAGTCGAAAAAAGGGGGGCCGAGGACAGGGTATTCTTCTGCGCTACACCTTC. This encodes CASSRKKGGRGQGILLRYTF.

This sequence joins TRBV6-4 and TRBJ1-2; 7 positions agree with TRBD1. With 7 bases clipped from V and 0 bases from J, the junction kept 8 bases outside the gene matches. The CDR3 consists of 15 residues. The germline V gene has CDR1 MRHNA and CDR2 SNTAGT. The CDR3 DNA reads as TGTGCCAGCAATCTACAGGGGCCCTCTAACTATGGCTACACCTTC. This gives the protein CASNLQGPSNYGYTF.

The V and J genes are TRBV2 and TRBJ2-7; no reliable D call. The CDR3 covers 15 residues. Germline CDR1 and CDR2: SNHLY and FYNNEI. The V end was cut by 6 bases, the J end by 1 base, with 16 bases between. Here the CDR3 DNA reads TGTGCCAGCAGCCAAGACTTTCTAATGTCCTACGAGCAGTACTTC. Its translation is CASSQDFLMSYEQYF.

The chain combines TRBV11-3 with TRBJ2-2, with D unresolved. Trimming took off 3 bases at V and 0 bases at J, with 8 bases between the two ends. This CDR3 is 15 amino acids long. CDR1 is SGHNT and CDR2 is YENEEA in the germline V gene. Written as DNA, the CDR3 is TGTGCCAGCAGCTTGACATCCGCGAACACCGGGGAGCTGTTTTTT. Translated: CASSLTSANTGELFF.

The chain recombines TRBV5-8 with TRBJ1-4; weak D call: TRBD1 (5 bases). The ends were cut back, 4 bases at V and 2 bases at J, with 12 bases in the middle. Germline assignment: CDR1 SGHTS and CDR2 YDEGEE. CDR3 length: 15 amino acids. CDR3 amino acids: CASSTQGLTNEKLFF. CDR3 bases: TGTGCCAGCAGCACTCAGGGACTGACTAATGAAAAACTGTTTTTT.

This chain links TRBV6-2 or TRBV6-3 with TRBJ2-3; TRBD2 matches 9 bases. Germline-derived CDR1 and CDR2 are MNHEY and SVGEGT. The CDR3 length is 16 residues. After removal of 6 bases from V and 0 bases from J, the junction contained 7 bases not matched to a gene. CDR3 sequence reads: CASSLGGGASTDTQYF. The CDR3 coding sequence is TGTGCCAGCAGCTTGGGCGGGGGGGCGAGCACAGATACGCAGTATTTT.

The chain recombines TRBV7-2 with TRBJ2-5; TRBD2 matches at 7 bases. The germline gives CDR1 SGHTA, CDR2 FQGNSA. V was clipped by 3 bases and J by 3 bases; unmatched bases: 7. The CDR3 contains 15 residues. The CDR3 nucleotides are TGTGCCAGCAGCTTTCGCTCCCTAGCGGAAGAGACCCAGTACTTC. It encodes CASSFRSLAEETQYF.

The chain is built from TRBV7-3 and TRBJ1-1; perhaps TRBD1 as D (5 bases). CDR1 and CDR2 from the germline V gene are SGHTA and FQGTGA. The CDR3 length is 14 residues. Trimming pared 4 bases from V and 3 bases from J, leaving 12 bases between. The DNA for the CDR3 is TGTGCCAGCAGCTCGCAGGGCCGGCACACTGAAGCTTTCTTT. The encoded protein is CASSSQGRHTEAFF. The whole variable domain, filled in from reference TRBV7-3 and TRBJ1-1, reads GAGVSQTPSNKVTEKGKYVELRCDPISGHTALYWYRQSLGQGPEFLIYFQGTGAADDSGLPNDRFFAVRPEGSVSTLKIQRTERGDSAVYLCASSSQGRHTEAFFGQGTRLTVV.

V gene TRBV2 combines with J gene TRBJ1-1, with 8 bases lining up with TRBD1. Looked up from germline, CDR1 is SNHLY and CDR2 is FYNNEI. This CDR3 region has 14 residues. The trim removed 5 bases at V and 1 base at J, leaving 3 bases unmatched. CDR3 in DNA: TGTGCCAGCAGTACCGGGACAGGGAACACTGAAGCTTTCTTT. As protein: CASSTGTGNTEAFF.

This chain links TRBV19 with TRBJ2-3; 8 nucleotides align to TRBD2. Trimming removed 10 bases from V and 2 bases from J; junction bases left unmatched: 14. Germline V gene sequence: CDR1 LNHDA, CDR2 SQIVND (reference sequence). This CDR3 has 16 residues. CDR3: CATTGGGGGYTDTQYF. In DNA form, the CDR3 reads TGTGCCACTACCGGAGGCGGCGGGGGGTACACAGATACGCAGTATTTT.